These T cell receptor beta chains were read from a single sample in a study of T and B cells in COVID-19 patients. TCRdb re-called the multiplex PCR reads through MiXCR, storing one row per CDR3 protein. The sample has roughly 16,000 distinct CDR3 sequences, about 29% seen once. The source material was blood. The receptors were sampled from a human donor who had recovered from COVID-19. Both conserved end residues are part of each CDR3. Expanded clones are given a class, and other clones once, few, many or no size at all.

abundance	v_gene	j_gene	CDR3aa
NA	TRBV11-1	TRBJ1-2	CASRNFRGRFYGYTF
NA	TRBV27	TRBJ1-2	CASSLHLNYGYTF
once	TRBV5-1	TRBJ2-2	CASSGDHTGELFF
NA	TRBV19	TRBJ1-1	CASSIGPGYKPEAFF
medium-sized	TRBV30	TRBJ2-7	CAWSVLWDEQYF
NA	TRBV5-3	TRBJ1-2	CASSLGGNIPKGYTF
NA	TRBV30	TRBJ1-1	CAWRAFTRMNTEAFF
NA	TRBV28	TRBJ1-4	CASYRGPNEKLFF
medium-sized	TRBV27	TRBJ2-3	CASSQGARDFTDTQYF
NA	TRBV14	TRBJ1-1	CASSQDRWPPKAFF
NA	TRBV19	TRBJ1-5	CASSISWLDSNQPQHF
NA	TRBV7-9	TRBJ1-3	CASSPLSSGNTIYF
few	TRBV5-6	TRBJ1-3	CASGPQGWIAGNTIYF
medium-sized	TRBV27	TRBJ2-2	CASSFAHRALTGELFF
few	TRBV6-2/TRBV6-3	TRBJ2-1	CASSGLTEQFF
medium-sized	TRBV5-5	TRBJ2-7	CASSPPRTTSYEQYF
NA	TRBV11-3	TRBJ1-6	CASSGRSGLNSPLHF
NA	TRBV5-4	TRBJ1-2	CAARSGDTYRYGYTF
medium-sized	TRBV29-1	TRBJ2-3	CSVESGGGTDTQYF
NA	TRBV6-5	TRBJ1-2	CASNQGVHGYTF
few	TRBV12-3/TRBV12-4	TRBJ1-1	CASSLDDRQNTEAFF
few	TRBV19	TRBJ2-5	CASSNEETQYF
NA	TRBV10-2	TRBJ2-5	CASSGVGTSQYF
NA	TRBV6-2/TRBV6-3	TRBJ1-2	CASSYDRGLNYGYTF
once	TRBV28	TRBJ2-5	CASSSRDISQETQYF
NA	TRBV7-9	TRBJ1-1	CASSPPYANTEAFF
many	TRBV6-1	TRBJ2-2	CASTKSGLAETNTGELFF
medium-sized	TRBV29-1	TRBJ2-1	CSVRIRGGRVNEQFF
NA	TRBV24-1	TRBJ1-1	CATSEGGQGSPLAAFF
medium-sized	TRBV19	TRBJ2-1	CASSVSGGPSYNEQFF
medium-sized	TRBV11-3	TRBJ1-3	CASSLGGTVSGNTIYF
NA	TRBV7-6	TRBJ2-7	CASSTPAGGRQQYF
NA	TRBV20-1	TRBJ2-1	CSASRSSYNEQFF
NA	TRBV12-3/TRBV12-4	TRBJ1-6	CASSLGGSSPLHF
few	TRBV4-3	TRBJ1-1	CASSTTGNTEAFF
NA	TRBV30	TRBJ2-7	CAWSGEFYEQYF
medium-sized	TRBV30	TRBJ1-5	CAWSVLGINQPQHF
few	TRBV19	TRBJ1-1	CATLKGQWGTTEAFF
few	TRBV30	TRBJ1-2	CAWNGAVRPLF
few	TRBV12-3/TRBV12-4	TRBJ1-1	CASSFVGDVWAFF
NA	TRBV27	TRBJ1-2	CASSFGGDGYTF
few	TRBV7-2	TRBJ1-4	CASSGTTGNRNEKLFF
NA	TRBV12-3/TRBV12-4	TRBJ1-4	CASSLGLENEKLFF
few	TRBV12-3/TRBV12-4	TRBJ2-3	CASSAGASTDTQYF
NA	TRBV24-1	TRBJ2-2	CATRGNAGELFF
NA	TRBV29-1	TRBJ2-3	CSGEGGGTGDTQYF
few	TRBV5-5	TRBJ2-1	CASSFRSTEQFF
NA	TRBV6-5	TRBJ1-2	CASSYSRGGSGYTF